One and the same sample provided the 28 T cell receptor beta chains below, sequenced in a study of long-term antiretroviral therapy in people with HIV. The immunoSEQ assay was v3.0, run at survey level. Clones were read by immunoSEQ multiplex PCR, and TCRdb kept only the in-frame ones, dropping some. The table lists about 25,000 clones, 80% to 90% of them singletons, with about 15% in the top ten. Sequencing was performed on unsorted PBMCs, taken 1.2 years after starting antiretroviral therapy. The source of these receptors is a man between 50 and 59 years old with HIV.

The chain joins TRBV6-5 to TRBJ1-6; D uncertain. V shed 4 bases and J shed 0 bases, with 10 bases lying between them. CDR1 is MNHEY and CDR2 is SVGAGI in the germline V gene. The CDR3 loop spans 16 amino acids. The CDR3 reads CASSLSSTSYNSPLHF. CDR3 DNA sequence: TGTGCCAGCAGTTTGTCCTCGACCTCCTATAATTCACCCCTCCACTTT.

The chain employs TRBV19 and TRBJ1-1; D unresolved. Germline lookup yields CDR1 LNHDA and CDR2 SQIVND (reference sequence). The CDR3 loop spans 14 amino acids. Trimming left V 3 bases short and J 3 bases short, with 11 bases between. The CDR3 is CASSIWGGHTEAFF. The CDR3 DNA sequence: TGTGCCAGTAGTATCTGGGGAGGTCACACTGAAGCTTTCTTT.

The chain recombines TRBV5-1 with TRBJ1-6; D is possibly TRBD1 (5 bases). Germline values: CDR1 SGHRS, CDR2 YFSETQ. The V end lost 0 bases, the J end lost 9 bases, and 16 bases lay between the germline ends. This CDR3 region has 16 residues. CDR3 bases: TGCGCCAGCAGCTTGGAAGGCATCGGGGGGATTTCACCCCTCCACTTT. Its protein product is CASSLEGIGGISPLHF.

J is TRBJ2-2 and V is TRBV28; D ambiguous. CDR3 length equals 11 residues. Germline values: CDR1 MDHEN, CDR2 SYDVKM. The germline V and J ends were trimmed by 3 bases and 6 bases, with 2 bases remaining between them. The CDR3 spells CASSFSGELFF. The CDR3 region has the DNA TGTGCCAGCAGTTTTTCCGGGGAGCTGTTTTTT.

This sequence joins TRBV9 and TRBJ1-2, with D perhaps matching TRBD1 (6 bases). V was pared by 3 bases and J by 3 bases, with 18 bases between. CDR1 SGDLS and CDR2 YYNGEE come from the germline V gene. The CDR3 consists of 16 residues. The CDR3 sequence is CASSGLGAGVYYGYTF. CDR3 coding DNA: TGTGCCAGCAGCGGGCTCGGAGCAGGGGTTTACTATGGCTACACCTTC.

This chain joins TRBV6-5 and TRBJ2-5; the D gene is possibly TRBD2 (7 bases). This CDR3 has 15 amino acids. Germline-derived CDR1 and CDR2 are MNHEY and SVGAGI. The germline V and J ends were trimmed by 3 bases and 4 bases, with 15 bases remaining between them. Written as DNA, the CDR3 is TGTGCCAGCAGTTATTTAGGGGGGGACCTAGAGACCCAGTACTTC. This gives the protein CASSYLGGDLETQYF.

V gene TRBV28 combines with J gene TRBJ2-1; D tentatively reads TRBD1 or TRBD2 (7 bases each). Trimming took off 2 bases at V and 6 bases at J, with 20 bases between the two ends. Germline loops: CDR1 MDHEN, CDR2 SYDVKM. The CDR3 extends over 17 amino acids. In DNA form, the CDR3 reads TGTGCCAGCAGTTTAGACAGGGCGTACGCGGGGGCCAATGAGCAGTTCTTC. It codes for CASSLDRAYAGANEQFF.

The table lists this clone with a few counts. The chain's CDR3 is CASSMTGPSDSNEKLFF. CDR3 in DNA: TGTGCCAGTAGTATGACAGGGCCGAGTGATTCTAATGAAAAACTGTTTTTT. The J gene is TRBJ1-4, the V gene TRBV19; 7 bases align to TRBD1. The J segment lost 3 bases and the V segment lost 3 bases, leaving 10 bases of the junction unmatched. This CDR3 spans 17 amino acids. CDR1 LNHDA and CDR2 SQIVND come from the germline V gene (reference sequence).

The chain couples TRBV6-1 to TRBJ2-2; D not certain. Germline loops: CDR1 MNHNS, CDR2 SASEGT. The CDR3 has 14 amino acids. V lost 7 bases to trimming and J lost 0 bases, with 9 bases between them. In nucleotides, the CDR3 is TGTGCCAGCACCCACTCCGCGAACACCGGGGAGCTGTTTTTT. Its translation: CASTHSANTGELFF.

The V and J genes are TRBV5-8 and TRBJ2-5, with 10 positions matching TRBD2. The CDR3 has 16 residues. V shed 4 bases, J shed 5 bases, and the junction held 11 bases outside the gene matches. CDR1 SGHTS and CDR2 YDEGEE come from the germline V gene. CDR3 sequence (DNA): TGTGCCAGCAGCCTCGGCAGCGGGGGGGCTGGTGAGACCCAGTACTTC. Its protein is CASSLGSGGAGETQYF.

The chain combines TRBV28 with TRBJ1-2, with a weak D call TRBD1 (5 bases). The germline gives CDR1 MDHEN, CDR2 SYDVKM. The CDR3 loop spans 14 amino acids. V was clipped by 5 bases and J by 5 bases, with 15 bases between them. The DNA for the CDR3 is TGTGCCAGCAGTCCTTTGGGGGGGAGGTATGGCTACACCTTC. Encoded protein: CASSPLGGRYGYTF.

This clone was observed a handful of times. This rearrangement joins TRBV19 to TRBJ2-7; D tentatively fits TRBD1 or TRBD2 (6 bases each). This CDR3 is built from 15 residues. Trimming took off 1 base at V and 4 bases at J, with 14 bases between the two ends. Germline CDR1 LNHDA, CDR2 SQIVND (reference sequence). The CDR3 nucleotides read TGTGCCAGTAGTATAGGAGGGGGAGGCCCTTACGAGCAGTACTTC. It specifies CASSIGGGGPYEQYF.

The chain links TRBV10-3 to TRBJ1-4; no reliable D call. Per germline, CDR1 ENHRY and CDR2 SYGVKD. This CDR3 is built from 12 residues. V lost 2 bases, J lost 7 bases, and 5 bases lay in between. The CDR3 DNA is TGTGCCATCAGTGAGGAGGGTGAAAAACTGTTTTTT. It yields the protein CAISEEGEKLFF.

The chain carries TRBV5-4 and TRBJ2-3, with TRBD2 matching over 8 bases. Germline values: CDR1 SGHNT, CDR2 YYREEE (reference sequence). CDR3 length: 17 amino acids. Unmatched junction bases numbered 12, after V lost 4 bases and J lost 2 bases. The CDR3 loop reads CASSLEWTGGPTDTQYF. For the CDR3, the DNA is TGTGCCAGCAGCCTCGAGTGGACGGGGGGGCCCACAGATACGCAGTATTTT.

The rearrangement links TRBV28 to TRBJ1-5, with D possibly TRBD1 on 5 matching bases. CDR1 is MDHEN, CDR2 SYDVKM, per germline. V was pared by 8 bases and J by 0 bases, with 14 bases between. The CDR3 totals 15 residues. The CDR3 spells CASRYEGNSNQPQHF. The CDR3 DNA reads TGTGCCAGCCGATACGAGGGGAATAGCAATCAGCCCCAGCATTTT.

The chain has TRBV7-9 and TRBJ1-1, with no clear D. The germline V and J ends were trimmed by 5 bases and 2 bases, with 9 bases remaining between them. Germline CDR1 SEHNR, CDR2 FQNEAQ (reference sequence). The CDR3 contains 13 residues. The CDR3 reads CASSLGINTEAFF. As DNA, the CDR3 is TGTGCCAGCAGCCTAGGGATTAACACTGAAGCTTTCTTT.

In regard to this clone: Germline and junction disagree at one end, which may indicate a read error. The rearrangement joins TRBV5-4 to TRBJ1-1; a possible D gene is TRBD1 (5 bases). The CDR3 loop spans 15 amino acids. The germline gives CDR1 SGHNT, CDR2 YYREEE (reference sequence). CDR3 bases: TGTGCCAGCAGCTTCCAGGGCGGGCTGAAAACTGAAGCTTTCTTT. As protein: CASSFQGGLKTEAFF.

For the CDR3, the DNA is TGTGCCAGCAGCGTAGAACCAATGAACACTGAAGCTTTCTTT. Translated: CASSVEPMNTEAFF. The gene calls are TRBV9 and TRBJ1-1, with no clear D. This CDR3 spans 14 amino acids. The V and J ends lost 0 bases and 0 bases respectively, with 6 bases between them. Germline assignment: CDR1 SGDLS and CDR2 YYNGEE.

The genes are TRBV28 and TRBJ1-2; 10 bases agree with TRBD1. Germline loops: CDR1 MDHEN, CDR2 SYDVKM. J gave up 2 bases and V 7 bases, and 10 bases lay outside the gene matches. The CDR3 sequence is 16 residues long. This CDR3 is CASTGTGDPGNYGYTF. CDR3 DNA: TGTGCCAGCACCGGGACAGGGGACCCGGGAAACTATGGCTACACCTTC.

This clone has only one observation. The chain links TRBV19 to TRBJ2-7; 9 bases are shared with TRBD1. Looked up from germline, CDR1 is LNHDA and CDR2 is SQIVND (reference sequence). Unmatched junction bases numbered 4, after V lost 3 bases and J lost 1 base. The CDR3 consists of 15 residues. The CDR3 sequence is CASSMGQGFSYEQYF. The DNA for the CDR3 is TGTGCCAGTAGTATGGGACAGGGATTTTCCTACGAGCAGTACTTC.

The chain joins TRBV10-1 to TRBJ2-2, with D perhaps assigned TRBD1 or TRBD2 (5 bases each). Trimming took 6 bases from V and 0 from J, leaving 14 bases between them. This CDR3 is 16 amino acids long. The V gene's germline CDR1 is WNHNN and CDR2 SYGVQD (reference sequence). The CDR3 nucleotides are TGCGCCAGCAGAGGCTCCGGGGCAGCGAACACCGGGGAGCTGTTTTTT. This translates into CASRGSGAANTGELFF.

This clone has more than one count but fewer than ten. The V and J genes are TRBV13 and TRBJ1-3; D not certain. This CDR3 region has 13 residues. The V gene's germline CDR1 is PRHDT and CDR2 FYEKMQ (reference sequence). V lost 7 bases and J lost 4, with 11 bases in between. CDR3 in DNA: TGTGCCAGCACGAAAGGGAGAGGAAACACCATATATTTT. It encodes CASTKGRGNTIYF.

The CDR3 loop reads CASRVGGTQETQYF. The CDR3 DNA reads as TGTGCCAGCAGGGTCGGGGGTACACAAGAGACCCAGTACTTC. V gene TRBV6-5 combines with J gene TRBJ2-5; a possible D gene is TRBD2 (6 bases). CDR3 length: 14 residues. CDR1 and CDR2 from the germline V gene are MNHEY and SVGAGI. V lost 6 bases, J lost 2 bases, and 13 bases lay in between.

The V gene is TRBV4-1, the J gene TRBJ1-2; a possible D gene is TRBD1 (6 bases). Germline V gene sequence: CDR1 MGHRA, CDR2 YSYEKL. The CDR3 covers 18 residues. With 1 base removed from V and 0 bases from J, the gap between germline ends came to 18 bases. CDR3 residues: CASSQGLFGGRSNYGYTF. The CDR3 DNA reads TGCGCCAGCAGCCAAGGATTATTCGGGGGGCGGTCTAACTATGGCTACACCTTC.

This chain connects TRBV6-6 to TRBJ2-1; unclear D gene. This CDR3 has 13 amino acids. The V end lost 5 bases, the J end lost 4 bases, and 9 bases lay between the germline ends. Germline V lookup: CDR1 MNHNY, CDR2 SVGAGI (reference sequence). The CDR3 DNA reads TGTGCCAGCAGTCCGATCAATTACAATGAGCAGTTCTTC. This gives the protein CASSPINYNEQFF.

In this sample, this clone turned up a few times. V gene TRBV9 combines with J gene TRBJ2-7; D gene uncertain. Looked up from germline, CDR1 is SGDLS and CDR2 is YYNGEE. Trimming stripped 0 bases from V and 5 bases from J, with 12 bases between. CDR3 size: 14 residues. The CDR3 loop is CASSVEVRSHEQYF. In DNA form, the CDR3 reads TGTGCCAGCAGCGTAGAAGTTAGATCGCACGAGCAGTACTTC.

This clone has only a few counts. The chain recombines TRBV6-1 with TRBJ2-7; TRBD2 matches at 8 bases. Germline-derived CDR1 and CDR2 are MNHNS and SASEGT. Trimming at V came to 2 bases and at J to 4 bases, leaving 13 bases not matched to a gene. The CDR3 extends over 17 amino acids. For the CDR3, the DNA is TGTGCCAGCAGTGAAAGTCGAGAACTAGCGGCACCATACGAGCAGTACTTC. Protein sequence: CASSESRELAAPYEQYF.

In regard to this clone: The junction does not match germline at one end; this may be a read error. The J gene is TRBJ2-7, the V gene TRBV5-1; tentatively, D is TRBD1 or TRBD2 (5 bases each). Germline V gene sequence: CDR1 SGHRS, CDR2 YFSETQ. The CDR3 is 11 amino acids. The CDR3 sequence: CASRLGDEQYF. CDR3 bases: TGCGCCAGCAGGTTGGGGGACGAGCAGTACTTC.